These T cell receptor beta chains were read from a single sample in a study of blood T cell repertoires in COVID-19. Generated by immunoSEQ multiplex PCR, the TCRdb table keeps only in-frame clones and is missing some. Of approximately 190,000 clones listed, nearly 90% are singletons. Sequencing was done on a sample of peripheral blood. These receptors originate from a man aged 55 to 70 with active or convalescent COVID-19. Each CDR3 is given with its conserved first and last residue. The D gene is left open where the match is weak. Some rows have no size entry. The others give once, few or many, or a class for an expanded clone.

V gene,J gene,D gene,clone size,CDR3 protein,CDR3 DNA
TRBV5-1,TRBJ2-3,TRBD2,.,CASSLPSGGTTDTQYF,TGCGCCAGCAGCTTGCCCAGCGGGGGGACCACAGATACGCAGTATTTT
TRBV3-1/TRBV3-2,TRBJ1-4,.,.,CASSQYPTNEKLFF,TGTGCCAGCAGCCAATATCCAACTAATGAAAAACTGTTTTTT
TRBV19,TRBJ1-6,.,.,CASSWARYDKGSSPLHF,TGTGCCAGTAGTTGGGCCCGATACGACAAAGGCAGTTCACCCCTCCACTTT
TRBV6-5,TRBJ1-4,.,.,CASRRTGLANEKLFF,TGTGCCAGCAGACGTACAGGGTTGGCTAATGAAAAACTGTTTTTT
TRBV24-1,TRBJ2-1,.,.,CATSPRDNEQFF,TGTGCCACCAGTCCCCGGGACAATGAGCAGTTCTTC
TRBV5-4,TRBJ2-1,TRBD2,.,CASSPYGIAGGTSINEQFF,TGTGCCAGCAGTCCCTACGGAATAGCGGGGGGCACCTCGATAAATGAGCAGTTCTTC
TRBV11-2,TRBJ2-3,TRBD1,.,CASSLRDRARYF,TGTGCCAGCAGCCTCCGGGACAGGGCTAGATATTTT
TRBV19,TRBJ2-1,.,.,CASSMRGTGWLFF,TGTGCCAGTAGTATGAGGGGGACCGGGTGGTTGTTCTTC
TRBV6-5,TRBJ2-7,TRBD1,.,CASSWGQRYSYEQYF,TGTGCCAGCAGTTGGGGACAGCGGTACTCCTACGAGCAGTACTTC
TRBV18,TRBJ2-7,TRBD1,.,CASSPGQGSYEQYF,TGTGCCAGCTCACCGGGACAGGGTTCCTACGAGCAGTACTTC
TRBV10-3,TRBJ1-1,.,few,CAIRNNQGSEAFF,TGTGCCATCAGGAATAATCAGGGGTCTGAAGCTTTCTTT
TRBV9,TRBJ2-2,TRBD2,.,CASSPGLAGGQSNTGELFF,TGTGCCAGCAGCCCGGGACTAGCGGGGGGTCAATCGAACACCGGGGAGCTGTTTTTT
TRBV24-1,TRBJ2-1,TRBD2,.,CATSDLSGGPYNEQFF,TGTGCCACCAGTGACCTCAGCGGGGGCCCATACAATGAGCAGTTCTTC
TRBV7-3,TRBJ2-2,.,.,CASSFKTANTGELFF,TGTGCCAGCAGCTTTAAGACAGCGAACACCGGGGAGCTGTTTTTT
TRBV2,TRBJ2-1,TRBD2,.,CASSDPGLVTAEQFF,TGTGCCAGCAGTGACCCGGGACTAGTAACCGCTGAGCAGTTCTTC
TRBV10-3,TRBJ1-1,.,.,CAISETLNTEAFF,TGTGCCATCAGTGAGACTTTGAACACTGAAGCTTTCTTT
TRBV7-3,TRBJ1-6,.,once,CASSLNGQGLSPLHF,TGTGCCAGCAGCTTAAACGGGCAGGGACTTTCACCCCTCCACTTT
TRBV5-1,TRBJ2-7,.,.,CASSLLRGSSYEQYF,TGCGCCAGCAGCTTGTTGAGGGGGTCATCCTACGAGCAGTACTTC
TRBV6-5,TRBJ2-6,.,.,CASSRLRQGANVLTF,TGTGCCAGCAGCCGACTTCGACAGGGGGCCAACGTCCTGACTTTC
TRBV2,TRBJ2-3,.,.,CASAGGLPPSADTQYF,TGTGCCAGCGCCGGGGGGCTTCCCCCCTCGGCAGATACGCAGTATTTT
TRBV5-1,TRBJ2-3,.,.,CASSLGPPGLSFTDTQYF,TGCGCCAGCAGCTTGGGACCGCCGGGACTTTCTTTCACAGATACGCAGTATTTT
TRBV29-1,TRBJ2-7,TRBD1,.,CSGGQAYEQYF,TGCAGCGGGGGACAGGCCTACGAGCAGTACTTC
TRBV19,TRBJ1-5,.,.,CASSIPVGLSNQPQHF,TGTGCCAGTAGTATTCCAGTGGGACTAAGCAATCAGCCCCAGCATTTT
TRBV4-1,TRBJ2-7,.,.,CASSRGTGGPLEQYF,TGCGCCAGCAGCCGAGGAACGGGGGGCCCTCTCGAGCAGTACTTC
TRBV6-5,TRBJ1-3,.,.,CASSYSQGSGNTIYF,TGTGCCAGCAGTTACTCGCAGGGCTCTGGAAACACCATATATTTT
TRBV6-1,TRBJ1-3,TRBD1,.,CASSDGGGQGNTIYF,TGTGCCAGCAGTGACGGAGGGGGACAGGGAAACACCATATATTTT
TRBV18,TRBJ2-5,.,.,CASSPPGLSLETQYF,TGTGCCAGCTCACCGCCTGGACTTAGCCTGGAGACCCAGTACTTC
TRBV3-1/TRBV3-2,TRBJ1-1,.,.,CASSARGGRNTEAFF,TGTGCCAGCAGCGCTCGTGGGGGGAGAAACACTGAAGCTTTCTTT
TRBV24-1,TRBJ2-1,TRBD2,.,CATSDSSGGNNEQFF,TGTGCCACCAGTGATTCTAGCGGGGGGAACAATGAGCAGTTCTTC
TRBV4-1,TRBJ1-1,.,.,CASSQIDTEAFF,TGCGCCAGCAGCCAAATAGACACTGAAGCTTTCTTT
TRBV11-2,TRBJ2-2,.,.,CASSLQWRQITGELFF,TGTGCCAGCAGCTTACAGTGGAGACAGATCACCGGGGAGCTGTTTTTT
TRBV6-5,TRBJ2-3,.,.,CASSARFGDTQYF,TGTGCCAGTTCCGCGAGGTTTGGAGATACGCAGTATTTT
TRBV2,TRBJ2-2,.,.,CASSTDTTGELFF,TGTGCCAGCAGCACAGATACCACCGGGGAGCTGTTTTTT
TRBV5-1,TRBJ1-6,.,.,CASSREGVNSPLHF,TGCGCCAGCAGCCGAGAAGGGGTGAATTCACCCCTCCACTTT